The sequence of this T cell receptor (beta chain) was determined in a study of cytomegalovirus exposure and HLA in healthy donors listed by TCRdb under 2017. In the study overall: An earlier analysis of approximately 550 of the donors reported 250 to 300 Gb of sequence data and roughly 100 million unique TCR beta sequences from 150 million to 200 million T cells. Approximately 310 gigabases of sequencing data and tens of millions of unique TCR sequences were included in an early release covering 550 to 800 HLA-typed donors. Of the 300 to 400 genotyped donors, 65% to 90% fell in the genetic ancestry cluster associated with self-reported Caucasian donors. The study was designed to test whether signatures of past pathogen exposure could be identified by cataloging public T cell receptors. Using immunosequencing, the study profiled T cell repertoires from approximately 700 subjects and related those repertoires to cytomegalovirus serostatus. Besides the first cohort of some 670 subjects, a separate validation cohort made up of roughly 120 different subjects was used. To predict cytomegalovirus infection status, the study brought together high-throughput TCR immunosequencing, statistical association of individual TCRs with disease status, and machine learning. A later analysis re-examined previously published TCR beta repertoires from around 670 donors and added high-resolution HLA genotyping to investigate patterns of TCR occurrence. The later analysis used no new phenotypic data to find candidate immune exposures, relying instead on TCR beta sequences and their occurrence across donors. In an earlier analysis of around 540 of the donors, high-throughput TCR beta sequencing was used to judge whether each TCR beta V gene segment behaved as functional or pseudogenic. Donor age, sex, ethnicity and CMV serostatus were compiled alongside the repertoire data. In a later genetic analysis, genome-wide SNP genotypes for about 55% of the roughly 700 donors were used, and that subset was treated as a discovery cohort. All discovery cohort repertoires had been generated using a single sequencing platform. Class I and class II HLA loci were covered by the typing at four-digit resolution. Typing coverage varied by locus: roughly 629-630 donors for A, B, C, DRB1 and DQB1; more than 500 for DQA1; about 600 for DPA1; fewer than 480 for DPB1. Because of strong linkage in the cohort, roughly five DR-DQ haplotypes were treated as single units for association and clustering. On average, over 200,000 unique TCR beta nucleotide sequences were sequenced per donor among about 400 genotyped donors of the cohort, with 15% to 20% of those sequences being non-productive.

This clone was counted a few times. Its antigen is unknown. Qualities for individual bases were not recorded, and no much larger clone is one base off. The library was generated by the immunoSEQ multiplex PCR assay. For the multiplex PCR, a mixture combining 60 forward primers for TCR Vbeta segments and 13 reverse primers for TCR Jbeta segments was used. The CDR3 region of rearranged TCR beta genes was amplified from genomic DNA by a multiplex PCR assay. On the Illumina HiSeq System, the amplified TCR beta libraries were sequenced as 87-base-pair reads. Concerning the study's data processing: A later analysis counted about 76 million unique TCR beta chains across the 550 to 700 repertoires, and 10 million to 12 million of these chains were shared by at least two donors. Raw reads were error-corrected and collapsed into unique sequences by a nearest-neighbor algorithm in which closely related sequences were merged to remove PCR and sequencing errors. To assign V, D and J gene segments, CDR3 sequences were aligned to IMGT reference sequences. For a sequence to be retained, a match of at least six nucleotides was required to both a V gene segment and a J gene segment. A rearrangement was called productive if the CDR3 had no stop codons and remained in frame with V and J, and every other rearrangement was called non-productive. Following IMGT convention, CDR3 was defined as the stretch from the second conserved V-encoded cysteine to the conserved J-encoded phenylalanine. The earlier analysis of some 600 of the donors excluded sequences that lacked an unambiguous match to a single V gene segment. An earlier analysis of 550 to 650 of the donors classified V segments as functional when productive rearrangements were above 56.7% and as segregating when the standard deviation between donors was above 5%. A statistical classification framework was built for diagnosing cytomegalovirus status from the catalog of TCR beta chain sequences. V and J gene assignment, in a later analysis, came from comparing TCR nucleotide sequences with IMGT/GENE-DB human TR gene sequences. A later analysis assigned CDR3 sequences and most-parsimonious VDJ recombination scenarios with the TCRdist pipeline. A later analysis defined each TCR beta chain by its CDR3 amino acid sequence plus V-gene family, and excluded reads lacking a unique V-gene family. In a later analysis, 450 to 600 highly shared, low-generation-probability nucleotide sequences were removed to address suspected cross-contamination and a sequencing artifact. In a later analysis, a clonal expansion index was calculated for each public chain from normalized within-repertoire ranks of inferred template counts. In a later analysis, generation probabilities were computed using a VDJ recombination model fitted to out-of-frame rearrangements, and the results were checked against IGoR. In a later analysis, TCR-TCR, TCR-HLA and TCR-CMV co-occurrence was scored with hypergeometric tests, and a repertoire-size bias correction was applied to TCR pairs. To estimate false discovery rates, a later analysis permuted the HLA or CMV assignments 20 times. In a later analysis, co-occurring TCRs were grouped with DBSCAN, and TCRdist sequence similarity was added when clustering was performed within HLA-allele-positive subsets. For co-occurrence clustering, repertoires with fewer than 30,000 or more than 120,000 public chains were excluded, along with five repertoires with anomalous nucleotide sharing. The table was pulled from immuneACCESS by TCRdb, which kept in-frame rearrangements only. Such tables lose some clones; where checked, under half of the loss comes from unresolved V genes, and the rest has no known cause. That table furnishes V, J and clone size, whereas the DNA furnished D and trimming. The sample table lists about 98,000 clones, around 68% of them with a count of one. The ten top clones hold over 0.95% of the sample.

V is pared back by 4 bases and J by 8 bases, with 23 bases lying between the germline termini. The CDR3 goes from the cysteine to the phenylalanine over 16 residues. The read is trimmed to its CDR3 DNA, 48 bases read in frame from base 1. For CDR1 and CDR2, the germline V gene lists SGHVS and FQNEAQ. The cohort comprised 666 healthy bone marrow donors. Cohort members were all nominally healthy when sampled, although unrecorded immune exposures were likely present. The donor was CMV seronegative and belonged to the group of 380 or so seronegative cohort members. A peripheral blood sample was collected from each donor, and TCR beta sequencing was performed on peripheral blood mononuclear cells. The Qiagen DNeasy Blood Extraction Kit was used to extract genomic DNA from the blood cell samples. Study-wide findings and limitations: In a later analysis, HLA-associated TCR beta chains were found to be more clonally expanded and to have lower generation probabilities than equally common non-associated chains. An earlier analysis of approximately 590 of the donors showed that most TCR beta V segments appeared in productive rearrangements either about 87% or about 30% of the time, which broadly matched IMGT annotations. According to a later analysis, TCR association rates differed among HLA loci, with DRB1 alleles showing the most associated TCRs and HLA-C alleles showing the fewest. The classifier was reported to diagnose cytomegalovirus status with high specificity and sensitivity in both the original and validation cohorts. In a later genetic analysis, a missense DCLRE1C variant was associated with V-gene and J-gene trimming of TCR beta chains, and the association was replicated in an independent cohort. A cluster of highly shared sequence variants was judged likely to be a technical artifact of the sequencing pipeline. It was suggested by the authors that the approach could potentially be generalized to other disease states and immunological phenotypes. A later analysis found that most CMV-associated TCR beta chains appeared HLA-restricted, with HLA associations seemingly driven largely by CMV exposure. In a later analysis, 15,000 to 20,000 TCR beta sequences were associated with specific HLA alleles at a false discovery rate of 0.05. About 17 rarely observed V segments, including chromosome 9 orphons, were excluded from the earlier analysis of almost 600 of the donors because counts were too low. The study gave a list of 150 to 200 TCR beta chains associated with cytomegalovirus. Roughly uniform sequencing depth across donors was assumed in presence/absence analyses, although this assumption may not hold. Because HLA typing was unavailable for some donors at each locus, only the typed subset was used in association tests. Immune exposure information for the cohort was limited to CMV serostatus. A further reported finding was that TCR beta sequences accurately predicted the HLA-A and HLA-B alleles for most subjects in the first cohort. A few of the identified cytomegalovirus-associated TCR beta chains were confirmed in vitro to be specific for cytomegalovirus antigens. Some IMGT-functional V segments, including TRBV6-2 and TRBV6-3, could not be told apart with the 87-base-pair reads, so those segments were excluded. In a later genetic analysis, fewer N-insertions in productive TCRs were reported among donors in an Asian-associated ancestry cluster than the 666-donor mean. Across donors, most TCR sequences were observed very rarely, whereas some public TCRs were present in many individuals. Assigning TCR associations to individual alleles was difficult when HLA alleles, especially DR and DQ, strongly co-occurred. In a later analysis, several top co-occurrence clusters were reported to appear linked to parvovirus B19, influenza, CMV and Epstein-Barr virus. Correlated functional status among segregating V segments might reflect linkage disequilibrium, but an unknown experimental factor could not be ruled out. This cohort had only TCR beta chains sequenced, and the lack of alpha or paired-chain data limited which features could be detected.

The rearranged chain carries TRBV7-8 and TRBJ1-2; no D segment can be confidently identified. The receptor comes from a female donor in good health and CMV-seronegative. Sequences were obtained from PBMCs. The CDR3 here reads CASSSRRFGGNGGYTF. The DNA is as follows: TGTGCCAGCAGCTCTAGGCGTTTTGGAGGAAATGGCGGCTACACCTTC. With the rest looked up from the reference TRBV7-8 and TRBJ1-2 genes rather than sequenced, the full variable domain is GAGVSQSPRYKVAKRGQDVALRCDPISGHVSLFWYQQALGQGPEFLTYFQNEAQLDKSGLPSDRFFAERPEGSVSTLKIQRTQQEDSAVYLCASSSRRFGGNGGYTFGSGTRLTVV.